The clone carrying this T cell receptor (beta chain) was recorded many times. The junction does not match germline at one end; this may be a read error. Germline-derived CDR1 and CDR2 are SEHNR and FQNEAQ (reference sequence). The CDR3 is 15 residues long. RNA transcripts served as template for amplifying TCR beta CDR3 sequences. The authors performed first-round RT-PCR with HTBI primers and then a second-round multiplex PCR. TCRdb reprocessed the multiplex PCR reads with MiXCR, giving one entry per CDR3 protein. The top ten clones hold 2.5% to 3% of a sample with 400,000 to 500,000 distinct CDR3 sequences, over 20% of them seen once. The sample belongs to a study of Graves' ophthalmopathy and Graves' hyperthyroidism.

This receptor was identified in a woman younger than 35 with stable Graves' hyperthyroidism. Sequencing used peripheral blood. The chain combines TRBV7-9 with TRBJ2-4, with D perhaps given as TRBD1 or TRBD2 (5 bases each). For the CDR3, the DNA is TGTGCCAGCACCAGCTCTGGGACCGAAAAAAACATTAAGTACTTC. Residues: CASTSSGTEKNIKYF.